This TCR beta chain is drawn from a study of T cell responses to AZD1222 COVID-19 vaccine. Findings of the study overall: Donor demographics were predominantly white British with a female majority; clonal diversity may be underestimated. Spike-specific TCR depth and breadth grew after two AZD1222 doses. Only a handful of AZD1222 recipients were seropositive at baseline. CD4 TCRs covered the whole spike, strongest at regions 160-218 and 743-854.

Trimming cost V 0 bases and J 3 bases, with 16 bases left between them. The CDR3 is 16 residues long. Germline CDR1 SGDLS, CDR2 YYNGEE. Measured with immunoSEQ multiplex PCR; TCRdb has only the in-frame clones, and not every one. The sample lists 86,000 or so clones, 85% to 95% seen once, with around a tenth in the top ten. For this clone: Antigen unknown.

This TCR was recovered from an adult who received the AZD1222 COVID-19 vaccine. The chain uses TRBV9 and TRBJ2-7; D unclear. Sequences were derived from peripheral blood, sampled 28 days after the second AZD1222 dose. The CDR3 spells CASSVGSAPSHYEQYF. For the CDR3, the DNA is TGTGCCAGCAGCGTAGGGAGCGCCCCTAGTCACTACGAGCAGTACTTC.